This T cell receptor (beta chain) was recorded in a study of HIV-infected children after antiretroviral therapy interruption. As for the study in general: Continuous-treatment children had median age roughly 8 years, interruption less than 10 years.

Sample treatment: PENTA 11 planned treatment interruption arm or continuous ART arm. This clonotype was counted ten times or more. The antigen is undetermined. The germline CDR1 and CDR2 sequences are SQVTM and ANQGSEA. The ends were cut back, 4 bases at V and 4 bases at J, with 11 bases in the middle. The CDR3 totals 13 residues. The TCR library was built from RNA with a 3' RACE protocol and unique molecular identifiers. TCRdb re-called the 3' RACE reads through MiXCR, storing one row per CDR3 protein. The sample records about 89,000 distinct CDR3 sequences, approximately 6.9% being singletons. Regarding the study as a whole: Some non-naive CD45RA+ T cells might be present among sorted naive cells. Naive CD4+ sequences overlapped less between time points once interruption began.

The sequencing here drew on CD45RA+ CD4+ T cells from PBMCs, pooled from several time points, taken from a donor given antiretroviral therapy, either interrupted or continuous. Subset defined: naive CD4+ CD45RA+ CD45RO- T cells. The chain has TRBV29-1 and TRBJ1-5; a possible D gene is TRBD1 (6 bases). The clonotype comes from a pool of human donors with HIV. The DNA for the CDR3 is TGCAGCGTTGGGACAGCTCCTAATCAGCCCCAGCATTTT. This gives the protein CSVGTAPNQPQHF.